A single sample gave rise to the 7 T cell receptor beta chains below, sequenced in a study of cytomegalovirus exposure and HLA in healthy donors. The method was immunoSEQ multiplex PCR; TCRdb's version includes in-frame clones alone and lacks a portion of them. The sample contains fewer than 400,000 clones, nearly 90% of which appear only once. The sample consisted of PBMCs. The receptor set was obtained from a man aged 25-45 years in good health and CMV-seronegative.

This chain uses TRBV5-6 with TRBJ1-6, with unresolved D. Germline V gene data show CDR1 as SGHDT and CDR2 as YYEEEE. CDR3 size: 18 residues. The germline V and J ends were trimmed by 0 bases and 0 bases, with 13 bases remaining between them. CDR3 residues: CASSLARRSSSYNSPLHF. The CDR3 nucleotides are TGTGCCAGCAGCTTGGCCAGGAGGTCAAGCTCCTATAATTCACCCCTCCACTTT.

The chain recombines TRBV7-7 with TRBJ2-5; possible D gene TRBD2, 5 bases. V shed 5 bases and J shed 4 bases, with 14 bases lying between them. In germline, CDR1 is SSHAT, CDR2 FNYEAQ (reference sequence). This CDR3 comprises 14 residues. The CDR3 DNA follows: TGTGCCAGCAGCCCACACGGGGAGAGAGAGACCCAGTACTTC. It is translated as CASSPHGERETQYF.

The chain combines TRBV6-4 with TRBJ2-2; D call uncertain. This CDR3 contains 14 residues. Trimming took 4 bases from V and 1 from J, leaving 7 bases between them. Germline V gene data show CDR1 as MRHNA and CDR2 as SNTAGT. The CDR3 sequence is CASSVELNTGELFF. DNA for the CDR3: TGTGCCAGCAGTGTAGAATTGAACACCGGGGAGCTGTTTTTT.

The chain carries TRBV9 and TRBJ2-5; 9 bases line up with TRBD2. Germline-derived CDR1 and CDR2 are SGDLS and YYNGEE. The CDR3 spans 15 residues. After removal of 2 bases from V and 1 base from J, the junction contained 3 bases not matched to a gene. CDR3 DNA sequence: TGTGCCAGCAGCGTCCTAGCGGGACCCCAAGAGACCCAGTACTTC. It codes for CASSVLAGPQETQYF.

V gene TRBV15 combines with J gene TRBJ1-5; a weak D match, TRBD1 (6 bases). This CDR3 region has 17 residues. CDR1 is LNHNV and CDR2 is YYDKDF in the germline V gene (reference sequence). With 0 bases removed from V and 0 bases from J, the gap between germline ends came to 12 bases. This CDR3 reads CATSRDDWTVSNQPQHF. For the CDR3, the DNA is TGTGCCACCAGCAGAGATGATTGGACAGTTAGCAATCAGCCCCAGCATTTT.

The V and J genes are TRBV5-6 and TRBJ1-4; TRBD1 matches 7 bases. The ends lost 5 bases at V and 7 bases at J; junction bases unmatched: 14. The length of the CDR3 is 16 residues. The germline V gene has CDR1 SGHDT and CDR2 YYEEEE. CDR3 nucleotides: TGTGCCAGCAGGGGGACAGCCCCGGGGTTGGGTGAAAAACTGTTTTTT. Its protein product is CASRGTAPGLGEKLFF.

This chain joins TRBV2 and TRBJ2-5, with 7 bases identical to TRBD2. Trimming took 3 bases from V and 2 from J; bases not matched to a gene: 6. This CDR3 has 15 residues. Germline-derived CDR1 and CDR2 are SNHLY and FYNNEI. Here the CDR3 reads CASSDRRGIQETQYF. DNA for the CDR3: TGTGCCAGCAGTGATCGGCGGGGGATTCAAGAGACCCAGTACTTC.